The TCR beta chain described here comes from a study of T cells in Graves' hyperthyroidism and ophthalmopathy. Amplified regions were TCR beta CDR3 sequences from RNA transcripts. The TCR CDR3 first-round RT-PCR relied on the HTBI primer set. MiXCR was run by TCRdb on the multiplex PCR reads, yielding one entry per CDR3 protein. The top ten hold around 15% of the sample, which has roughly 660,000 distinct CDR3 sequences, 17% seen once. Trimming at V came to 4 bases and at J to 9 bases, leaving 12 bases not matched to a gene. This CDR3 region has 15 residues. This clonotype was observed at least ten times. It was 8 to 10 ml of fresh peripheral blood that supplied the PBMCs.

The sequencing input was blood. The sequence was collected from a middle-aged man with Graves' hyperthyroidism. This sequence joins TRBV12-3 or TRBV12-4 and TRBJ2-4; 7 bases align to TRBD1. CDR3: CASSSRRGFVGIQYF. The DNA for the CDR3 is TGTGCCAGCAGTTCTCGCAGGGGGTTCGTGGGCATTCAGTACTTC.